The 15 T cell receptor beta chains in this list originate from one sample, sequenced in a study of follicular helper T cells after annual influenza vaccination. Time point given: 2015-2016 season, 7 days after influenza vaccination. This table comes from immunoSEQ multiplex PCR, and its TCRdb copy is limited to in-frame clones, with some not included. The sample records roughly 9,800 clones, 70% to 90% being singletons. This specimen consisted of CXCR5+ CD38- circulating T follicular helper cells from blood, obtained 7 days after influenza vaccination. Subset reported: circulating Tfh, non-naive CD4+CXCR5+PD-1+ (ICOS+CD38+ or ICOS-CD38-). These receptor sequences come from an adult who received the influenza vaccine.

The chain carries TRBV15 and TRBJ2-1, with D uncertain. CDR1 and CDR2 from the germline V gene are LNHNV and YYDKDF (reference sequence). The V end was cut by 0 bases, the J end by 4 bases, with 10 bases between. The CDR3 sequence is 15 residues long. CDR3 amino acids: CATSREQITYNEQFF. The CDR3 nucleotides read TGTGCCACCAGCAGAGAGCAAATAACTTACAATGAGCAGTTCTTC.

This sequence joins TRBV6-6 and TRBJ2-1, with a weak D call TRBD2 (7 bases). CDR3 size: 16 residues. The germline gives CDR1 MNHNY, CDR2 SVGAGI (reference sequence). Trimming removed 7 bases at V and 1 base at J, with 17 bases between. This chain's CDR3 is CASTRGASGSYNEQFF. The CDR3 DNA sequence: TGTGCCAGCACCCGGGGGGCATCGGGGTCCTACAATGAGCAGTTCTTC.

This chain links TRBV5-8 with TRBJ2-1; no definite D call. Germline V gives CDR1 SGHTS, CDR2 YDEGEE. Between the trimmed V and J ends, which lost 5 bases and 0 bases, there was a span of 9 bases. The CDR3 sequence is 14 residues long. CDR3 sequence reads: CASRTLSSYNEQFF. The DNA of the CDR3 is TGTGCCAGCAGAACCCTCAGCTCCTACAATGAGCAGTTCTTC. The full variable domain, in which reference TRBV5-8 and TRBJ2-1 provide the parts outside the CDR3, is EAGVTQSPTHLIKTRGQQATLRCSPISGHTSVYWYQQALGLGLQFLLWYDEGEERNRGNFPPRFSGRQFPNYSSELNVNALELEDSALYLCASRTLSSYNEQFFGPGTRLTVL.

The chain joins TRBV29-1 to TRBJ2-1; maybe TRBD1 (6 bases). The CDR3 contains 13 residues. CDR1 is SQVTM and CDR2 is ANQGSEA in the germline V gene. Deletions cut 7 bases from V and 0 bases from J, with 10 bases between. CDR3 bases: TGCAGCGCCACAGGGAGCTCCTACAATGAGCAGTTCTTC. This gives the protein CSATGSSYNEQFF.

V usage is TRBV5-6 and J usage is TRBJ2-2, with 7 bases that match TRBD1. The germline V gene has CDR1 SGHDT and CDR2 YYEEEE. The CDR3 is 15 amino acids. With 3 bases clipped from V and 7 bases from J, the junction kept 9 bases outside the gene matches. The CDR3 sequence is CASSSFDRVDGELFF. CDR3 sequence (DNA): TGTGCCAGCAGCTCCTTTGACAGGGTTGACGGGGAGCTGTTTTTT.

The V and J genes are TRBV27 and TRBJ1-1; 8 bases agree with TRBD1. V lost 4 bases and J lost 4; bases outside the gene matches: 8. CDR1 MNHEY and CDR2 SMNVEV come from the germline V gene (reference sequence). There are 15 residues in the CDR3. DNA of the CDR3: TGTGCCAGCAGTTATTCAGGGGGCGGGGGCACTGAAGCTTTCTTT. Protein: CASSYSGGGGTEAFF.

The V and J genes are TRBV18 and TRBJ2-7, with 8 bases fitting TRBD1. The CDR3 contains 16 residues. V lost 0 bases to trimming and J lost 5 bases; unmatched junction nucleotides: 9. The germline CDR1 and CDR2 sequences are KGHSH and LQKENI. The CDR3 bases are TGTGCCAGCTCACCACCGAACCGAGGACAGGGCCACGAGCAGTACTTC. Protein product: CASSPPNRGQGHEQYF. The variable domain in full, completed from reference TRBV18 and TRBJ2-7, reads NAGVMQNPRHLVRRRGQEARLRCSPMKGHSHVYWYRQLPEEGLKFMVYLQKENIIDESGMPKERFSAEFPKEGPSILRIQQVVRGDSAAYFCASSPPNRGQGHEQYFGPGTRLTVT.

This clone showed up just a few times. The J gene is TRBJ1-2, the V gene TRBV2; 8 bases align to TRBD1. The CDR3 loop spans 15 amino acids. The ends lost 4 bases at V and 8 bases at J; junction bases unmatched: 12. Germline CDR1 and CDR2: SNHLY and FYNNEI. CDR3 protein: CASSARGQGALGYTF. In nucleotides, the CDR3 is TGTGCCAGCAGTGCCCGCGGTCAGGGGGCACTGGGCTACACCTTC. The full variable domain, with the rest looked up from reference TRBV2 and TRBJ1-2, is EPEVTQTPSHQVTQMGQEVILRCVPISNHLYFYWYRQILGQKVEFLVSFYNNEISEKSEIFDDQFSVERPDGSNFTLKIRSTKLEDSAMYFCASSARGQGALGYTFGSGTRLTVV.

The chain employs TRBV20-1 and TRBJ1-5; D perhaps matches TRBD1 (5 bases). This CDR3 is 11 amino acids long. CDR1 is DFQATT and CDR2 is SNEGSKA in the germline V gene (reference sequence). V was trimmed by 6 bases and J by 11 bases, leaving 14 bases between them. In DNA, the CDR3 is TGCAGTGCGGGGCCAGTCGGGGCCCAGCATTTT. Translating gives CSAGPVGAQHF.

The rearrangement links TRBV7-2 to TRBJ2-7; possibly TRBD1 for D (5 bases). V lost 3 bases and J 5 bases, leaving 17 bases between the germline ends. CDR3 length equals 15 residues. Germline V CDR1 and CDR2: SGHTA, FQGNSA. CDR3 residues: CASSFSWNTGDEQYF. The CDR3 bases are TGTGCCAGCAGCTTTTCTTGGAACACAGGAGACGAGCAGTACTTC.

The rearrangement joins TRBV4-3 to TRBJ2-1, with D perhaps TRBD1 or TRBD2 (5 bases each). Trimming removed 5 bases at V and 7 bases at J, with 21 bases between. This CDR3 region has 16 residues. The germline gives CDR1 LGHNA, CDR2 YSLEER. CDR3 sequence reads: CASSGRGTLKGNEQFF. CDR3 coding DNA: TGCGCCAGCAGCGGGCGTGGGACCCTTAAGGGGAATGAGCAGTTCTTC.

The V gene is TRBV6-6, the J gene TRBJ1-4; no clear D gene. Germline values: CDR1 MNHNY, CDR2 SVGAGI (reference sequence). The CDR3 extends over 13 amino acids. V shed 6 bases and J shed 0 bases, with 5 bases lying between them. The CDR3 region is CASRSTTNEKLFF. CDR3 nucleotides: TGTGCCAGCAGGTCAACAACTAATGAAAAACTGTTTTTT.

The chain combines TRBV6-5 with TRBJ2-5; D remains ambiguous. The end of the DNA fits TRBJ2-7 better, so the J call may be wrong. This CDR3 is built from 12 residues. CDR1 is MNHEY, CDR2 SVGAGI, per germline. CDR3 bases: TGTGCCAGCGGCAAAGGGCCCTACGAGCAGTACTTC. This gives the protein CASGKGPYEQYF.

The gene calls are TRBV1 and TRBJ1-2; the table assigns TRBD1, which was not confirmed against the DNA. TRBV1 is listed as a pseudogene. The CDR3 spans 17 residues. CDR3 nucleotides: TGCACCAGCAGCCAAGACGTTCGACAGGGTTACTGCTATGGCTACACCTTC. Its protein product is CTSSQDVRQGYCYGYTF.

This chain links TRBV6-1 with TRBJ2-4; D possibly uses TRBD1 or TRBD2 (5 bases each). This CDR3 is 14 amino acids long. Germline V CDR1 and CDR2: MNHNS, SASEGT. Trimming took 7 bases from V and 4 from J, leaving 14 bases between them. The CDR3 sequence is CASKPGTVKNIQYF. As DNA, the CDR3 is TGTGCCAGCAAGCCCGGGACGGTGAAAAACATTCAGTACTTC.